The 31 T cell receptor beta chains reported below all come from one sample, sequenced in a study of long-term antiretroviral therapy in people with HIV. They ran version v3.0 of the immunoSEQ assay at survey level. Repertoires were generated with immunoSEQ multiplex PCR, while TCRdb's copy carries only in-frame clones and drops some. The repertoire holds 30,000 to 40,000 clones, with around 94% as singletons. The material sequenced was unsorted PBMCs, taken more than 5 years after starting antiretroviral therapy. Receptor source: a woman aged 45-59 years with HIV.

This chain's CDR3 is CASEAARGLPETQYF. The CDR3 nucleotides are TGTGCCAGCGAGGCGGCCCGGGGGCTTCCGGAGACCCAGTACTTC. The V call is TRBV21-1, the J call TRBJ2-5. TRBV21-1 is designated a pseudogene. The CDR3 is made up of 15 amino acids.

The gene calls are TRBV7-3 and TRBJ2-1; D gene uncertain. In germline, CDR1 is SGHTA, CDR2 FQGTGA. This CDR3 is 13 amino acids long. The germline V and J ends were trimmed by 2 bases and 6 bases, with 8 bases remaining between them. The CDR3 here is CASSLGSPNEQFF. The CDR3 DNA is TGTGCCAGCAGCTTAGGCAGCCCCAATGAGCAGTTCTTC.

The chain couples TRBV11-2 to TRBJ1-3, with D unresolved. V was trimmed by 1 base and J by 2 bases, leaving 6 bases between them. CDR1 is SGHAT, CDR2 FQNNGV, per germline. The CDR3 is 14 amino acids. This CDR3 is CASSLGSPGNTIYF. Written as DNA, the CDR3 is TGTGCCAGCAGCTTAGGGAGTCCTGGAAACACCATATATTTT.

The chain combines TRBV19 with TRBJ2-5, with D possibly being TRBD1 (6 bases). This CDR3 has 15 residues. The V gene lost 1 base and the J gene lost 2 bases, with 11 bases spanning the gap. CDR1 and CDR2 (germline): LNHDA, SQIVND (reference sequence). The CDR3 spells CASSIVRGSQETQYF. The CDR3 coding sequence is TGTGCCAGTAGTATAGTTAGGGGGTCACAAGAGACCCAGTACTTC.

This sequence joins TRBV7-8 and TRBJ2-3, with unresolved D. The CDR3 length is 13 residues. V dropped 3 bases and J dropped 2 bases, with 6 bases sitting between them. Germline loops: CDR1 SGHVS, CDR2 FQNEAQ. Written as DNA, the CDR3 is TGTGCCAGCAGCTTGTCTTACACAGATACGCAGTATTTT. Translating it yields CASSLSYTDTQYF.

The chain joins TRBV10-3 to TRBJ1-1; 9 positions agree with TRBD1. This CDR3 is 15 amino acids long. Trimming took 3 bases from V and 3 from J; bases not matched to a gene: 5. Germline loops: CDR1 ENHRY, CDR2 SYGVKD. CDR3 region: CAISEQGARDTEAFF. The CDR3 nucleotides read TGTGCCATCAGTGAACAGGGGGCCAGAGACACTGAAGCTTTCTTT.

V usage is TRBV4-1 and J usage is TRBJ2-3, with D possibly being TRBD2 (6 bases). Germline V CDR1 and CDR2: MGHRA, YSYEKL. V was trimmed by 7 bases and J by 1 base, leaving 12 bases between them. This CDR3 region has 14 residues. CDR3 DNA: TGCGCCAGCAAGTTCGGCGGGGGCACAGATACGCAGTATTTT. It is translated as CASKFGGGTDTQYF.

V is TRBV7-3 and J is TRBJ2-3; D might be TRBD2 (7 bases). The germline CDR1 and CDR2 sequences are SGHTA and FQGTGA. V was shortened by 6 bases and J by 2 bases, with 21 bases between the two germline ends. The CDR3 length is 17 residues. The CDR3, as DNA: TGTGCCAGCAGTCCATATGGAGGGGGGGGCACCACAGATACGCAGTATTTT. Protein sequence: CASSPYGGGGTTDTQYF.

The V call is TRBV4-3, the J call TRBJ2-3; 10 nucleotides match TRBD2. J lost 5 bases, V lost 1 base, and 6 bases had no gene match. This CDR3 region has 16 residues. Germline loops: CDR1 LGHNA, CDR2 YSLEER. CDR3 DNA: TGCGCCAGCAGCCAAGGGGTAGTAGCGGGGGGAGATACGCAGTATTTT. Protein product: CASSQGVVAGGDTQYF.

This clone was recorded once. The chain links TRBV4-2 to TRBJ2-1; D ambiguous. The germline gives CDR1 LGHNA, CDR2 YNFKEQ. Trimming removed 4 bases at V and 0 bases at J, with 13 bases between. The CDR3 length is 16 residues. The CDR3 DNA sequence: TGTGCCAGCAGCCCCCTGTGGTCCAACTCCTACAATGAGCAGTTCTTC. Translated, it gives CASSPLWSNSYNEQFF.

This rearrangement joins TRBV2 to TRBJ1-6, with a weak D call TRBD1 (5 bases). From germline, CDR1 is SNHLY and CDR2 FYNNEI. Trimming removed 6 bases at V and 3 bases at J, with 15 bases between. CDR3 size: 16 residues. The CDR3 nucleotides read TGTGCCAGCAGAGACGGAACAGGAGTCTATAATTCACCCCTCCACTTT. Translation gives CASRDGTGVYNSPLHF. The complete variable domain, with remaining parts taken from reference TRBV2 and TRBJ1-6, reads EPEVTQTPSHQVTQMGQEVILRCVPISNHLYFYWYRQILGQKVEFLVSFYNNEISEKSEIFDDQFSVERPDGSNFTLKIRSTKLEDSAMYFCASRDGTGVYNSPLHFGNGTRLTVT.

The CDR3 nucleotides are TGTGCCAGCAGTGACTCGGACAATGGGGAACGGCAGCCCCAGCATTTT. It yields the protein CASSDSDNGERQPQHF. The J gene is TRBJ1-5, the V gene TRBV6-4; perhaps TRBD1 as D (5 bases). Trimming took off 0 bases at V and 7 bases at J, with 16 bases between the two ends. Germline lookup yields CDR1 MRHNA and CDR2 SNTAGT. The CDR3 extends over 16 amino acids.

V usage is TRBV4-3 and J usage is TRBJ2-7; possibly TRBD1 for D (5 bases). Germline V gene sequence: CDR1 LGHNA, CDR2 YSLEER. The CDR3 totals 14 residues. V lost 1 base and J lost 2, with 9 bases in between. The CDR3 here is CASSQGPTAYEQYF. The DNA for the CDR3 is TGCGCCAGCAGCCAAGGGCCGACAGCCTACGAGCAGTACTTC.

This clone was seen once. The chain employs TRBV6-1 and TRBJ2-7; D gene ambiguous. The CDR3 loop spans 15 amino acids. Between the trimmed V and J ends, which lost 5 bases and 4 bases, there was a span of 18 bases. CDR1 is MNHNS, CDR2 SASEGT, per germline. CDR3 sequence (DNA): TGTGCCAGCAGTACAAAGTCCAGCTTCCCGTACGAGCAGTACTTC. Its protein is CASSTKSSFPYEQYF.

This clone was found a few times. The chain is built from TRBV5-1 and TRBJ2-2; a possible D gene is TRBD1 (5 bases). V was cut by 3 bases and J by 0 bases, with 9 bases left in between. The germline CDR1 and CDR2 sequences are SGHRS and YFSETQ. This CDR3 spans 15 amino acids. The CDR3 spells CASSSQGSNTGELFF. The CDR3 coding sequence is TGCGCCAGCAGCTCCCAGGGCTCGAACACCGGGGAGCTGTTTTTT.

V usage is TRBV13 and J usage is TRBJ2-3; the D is unclear. This CDR3 region has 16 residues. Germline V gives CDR1 PRHDT, CDR2 FYEKMQ (reference sequence). Trimming left V 5 bases short and J 3 bases short, with 18 bases between. The CDR3 loop is CASSLGFPIGTDTQYF. CDR3 in DNA: TGTGCCAGCAGCCTTGGGTTCCCTATTGGAACAGATACGCAGTATTTT.

This clone was recorded once. The gene calls are TRBV6-5 and TRBJ2-1; the match to TRBD2 covers 8 bases. Germline lookup yields CDR1 MNHEY and CDR2 SVGAGI. Trimming took 6 bases from V and 0 from J; bases not matched to a gene: 4. The CDR3 totals 15 residues. Here the CDR3 DNA reads TGTGCCAGCAGGGCCAGCGGGAGCTCCTACAATGAGCAGTTCTTC. Its translation: CASRASGSSYNEQFF.

The chain links TRBV29-1 to TRBJ1-1; D gene ambiguous. The germline V gene has CDR1 SQVTM and CDR2 ANQGSEA. CDR3 size: 13 residues. The ends were cut back, 3 bases at V and 5 bases at J, with 13 bases in the middle. Here the CDR3 DNA reads TGCAGCGTTGAGAGACGAGGGAAGACTGAAGCTTTCTTT. It codes for CSVERRGKTEAFF.

In nucleotides, the CDR3 is TGTGCCAGCAGCGTTGAGGGGACCGGGGAGCTGTTTTTT. It codes for CASSVEGTGELFF. This chain uses TRBV9 with TRBJ2-2, with D perhaps given as TRBD1 or TRBD2 (5 bases each). The CDR3 covers 13 residues. V lost 2 bases, J lost 5 bases, and 7 bases lay in between. Germline V gene sequence: CDR1 SGDLS, CDR2 YYNGEE.

This chain joins TRBV18 and TRBJ1-1; tentative D call: TRBD1 (6 bases). V lost 2 bases to trimming and J lost 5 bases, with 15 bases between them. CDR1 is KGHSH, CDR2 LQKENI, per germline. This CDR3 is built from 15 residues. In DNA, the CDR3 is TGTGCCAGCTCACCAGTGGGGGGGCTGAGGACTGAAGCTTTCTTT. It yields the protein CASSPVGGLRTEAFF.

This clone was seen a single time. This chain uses TRBV11-2 with TRBJ1-1; tentatively, D is TRBD1 (5 bases). This CDR3 region has 14 residues. Between the trimmed V and J ends, which lost 0 bases and 4 bases, there was a span of 9 bases. Germline CDR1 and CDR2: SGHAT and FQNNGV. This chain's CDR3 is CASSLDRVSTEAFF. In nucleotides, the CDR3 is TGTGCCAGCAGCTTAGACAGGGTATCCACTGAAGCTTTCTTT.

The CDR3 here is CASSASGTASYEQYF. In DNA, the CDR3 is TGTGCCAGCAGCGCCTCCGGGACAGCCTCCTACGAGCAGTACTTC. The chain is built from TRBV9 and TRBJ2-7; 7 bases match TRBD1. The length of the CDR3 is 15 residues. CDR1 SGDLS and CDR2 YYNGEE come from the germline V gene. V lost 3 bases to trimming and J lost 0 bases; unmatched junction nucleotides: 6.

The chain employs TRBV11-2 and TRBJ2-2; the match to TRBD1 covers 7 bases. This CDR3 spans 15 amino acids. The germline CDR1 and CDR2 sequences are SGHAT and FQNNGV. Trimming took 6 bases from V and 6 from J; bases not matched to a gene: 10. The CDR3 sequence: CASRQPGTEAGELFF. Here the CDR3 DNA reads TGTGCCAGCAGGCAACCCGGGACAGAAGCCGGGGAGCTGTTTTTT. Full variable domain (missing parts from reference TRBV11-2 and TRBJ2-2): EAGVAQSPRYKIIEKRQSVAFWCNPISGHATLYWYQQILGQGPKLLIQFQNNGVVDDSQLPKDRFSAERLKGVDSTLKIQPAKLEDSAVYLCASRQPGTEAGELFFGEGSRLTVL.

This chain uses TRBV7-2 with TRBJ1-2; 7 bases align to TRBD1. Germline CDR1 reads SGHTA; CDR2 reads FQGNSA. The CDR3 loop spans 14 amino acids. V trimming: 1 base; J trimming: 8 bases; junction bases outside the gene matches: 7. For the CDR3, the DNA is TGTGCCAGCAGCTTAGAAGACAGGGCCAGGGGCTACACCTTC. Encoded protein: CASSLEDRARGYTF.

This clone was observed a few times. The chain carries TRBV2 and TRBJ1-1, with D perhaps matching TRBD1 (5 bases). Germline V gene sequence: CDR1 SNHLY, CDR2 FYNNEI. Deletions cut 6 bases from V and 1 base from J, with 15 bases between. This CDR3 has 15 amino acids. CDR3 coding DNA: TGTGCCAGCAGGGCCAGGGAGACCGAGAACACTGAAGCTTTCTTT. The encoded protein is CASRARETENTEAFF.

This clone appeared a single time. The chain has TRBV11-2 and TRBJ1-2, with 8 bases that match TRBD1. CDR3 length: 15 amino acids. J lost 2 bases, V lost 3 bases, and 5 bases had no gene match. Germline CDR1 SGHAT, CDR2 FQNNGV. The CDR3 sequence is CASSFTDRANYGYTF. The CDR3 DNA sequence: TGTGCCAGCAGCTTTACGGACAGGGCCAACTATGGCTACACCTTC.

The gene calls are TRBV30 and TRBJ2-3; TRBD2 matches 10 bases. Looked up from germline, CDR1 is GTSNPN and CDR2 is SVGIG (reference sequence). V lost 8 bases to trimming and J lost 1 base; unmatched junction nucleotides: 3. The CDR3 covers 13 residues. CDR3 protein: CAQTSGRTDTQYF. The CDR3 DNA sequence: TGTGCCCAGACTAGCGGGCGCACAGATACGCAGTATTTT.

The chain is built from TRBV5-4 and TRBJ2-3; D is possibly TRBD1 (6 bases). Looked up from germline, CDR1 is SGHNT and CDR2 is YYREEE (reference sequence). The CDR3 loop spans 14 amino acids. Trimming removed 4 bases at V and 1 base at J, with 10 bases between. The CDR3 sequence is CASSLRQGTDTQYF. The CDR3 DNA follows: TGTGCCAGCAGCCTTAGACAGGGCACAGATACGCAGTATTTT.

The rearrangement links TRBV11-2 to TRBJ2-1, with 8 positions matching TRBD1. Germline values: CDR1 SGHAT, CDR2 FQNNGV. The CDR3 loop spans 14 amino acids. Trimming took 3 bases from V and 9 from J; bases not matched to a gene: 7. CDR3 DNA sequence: TGTGCCAGCAGCTTGAGGACAGGGAATAGTGAGCAGTTCTTC. As protein: CASSLRTGNSEQFF.

This chain joins TRBV29-1 and TRBJ1-2, with D possibly being TRBD1 (6 bases). The CDR3 runs 14 residues. The V gene lost 4 bases and the J gene lost 4 bases, with 16 bases spanning the gap. Germline V gives CDR1 SQVTM, CDR2 ANQGSEA. The CDR3 DNA reads TGCAGCGTTGGGGTCGGACAGTCGACCTATGGCTACACCTTC. It encodes CSVGVGQSTYGYTF.

The J gene is TRBJ2-3, the V gene TRBV20-1; D gene uncertain. Germline CDR1 and CDR2: DFQATT and SNEGSKA (reference sequence). V lost 5 bases to trimming and J lost 8 bases, with 8 bases between them. This CDR3 is built from 10 residues. Here the CDR3 reads CSAGTFTQYF. The DNA of the CDR3 is TGCAGTGCTGGCACCTTTACGCAGTATTTT.